This passage covers 27 T cell receptor beta chains from one sample sequenced in a study of monozygotic twins with inflammatory bowel disease. TCRdb re-called the 5' RACE reads and catalogs CDR3 proteins one per entry, DNA excluded. The sample totals about 210,000 distinct CDR3 sequences. Sequencing was done on a sample of blood. Source of these receptors: a human donor with ulcerative colitis or Crohn's disease, or a healthy co-twin of an affected twin (not recorded which).

The chain joins TRBV20-1 to TRBJ1-1; the D call of TRBD1 rests on TCRdb alone, since no DNA is present to check it. There are 13 residues in the CDR3. Germline assignment: CDR1 DFQATT and CDR2 SNEGSKA (reference sequence). The CDR3 reads CSALTGGAGEAFF.

This CDR3 reads CASSASQGAAGELFF. The chain has TRBV7-2 and TRBJ2-2; with no DNA, the TCRdb D assignment of TRBD1 cannot be verified. The CDR3 has 15 residues. Germline-derived CDR1 and CDR2 are SGHTA and FQGNSA.

The CDR3 loop is CASSNSITTLSYNEQFF. This chain uses TRBV2 with TRBJ2-1. In germline, CDR1 is SNHLY, CDR2 FYNNEI. The CDR3 totals 17 residues.

The CDR3 protein is CASTPRTGEGTEAFF. The chain uses TRBV5-1 and TRBJ1-1. Germline CDR1 SGHRS, CDR2 YFSETQ. This CDR3 has 15 amino acids.

This chain uses TRBV30 with TRBJ1-1; TCRdb indicates TRBD1, and absent DNA this call remains unverified. Germline-derived CDR1 and CDR2 are GTSNPN and SVGIG (reference sequence). The CDR3 runs to 13 residues. CDR3 residues: CACKTVRYTEAFF.

The chain employs TRBV2 and TRBJ1-5; TCRdb picks TRBD1, but there is no DNA to check that call. The germline CDR1 and CDR2 sequences are SNHLY and FYNNEI. This CDR3 is 16 amino acids long. The CDR3 is CASSLRGIPADQPQHF.

J is TRBJ2-5 and V is TRBV7-2. Germline V lookup: CDR1 SGHTA, CDR2 FQGNSA. CDR3 length: 15 residues. CDR3 protein: CASSLPRLFQETQYF.

V and J are TRBV5-1 and TRBJ2-5; with no DNA, the TCRdb D assignment of TRBD2 cannot be verified. The CDR3 spans 16 residues. Germline V gene sequence: CDR1 SGHRS, CDR2 YFSETQ. The CDR3 sequence: CASSLEGAGLQETQYF.

The chain has TRBV4-1 and TRBJ1-1. CDR1 is MGHRA and CDR2 is YSYEKL in the germline V gene. CDR3 length: 11 residues. The CDR3 reads CASSQHTEAFF.

The chain employs TRBV29-1 and TRBJ2-5. CDR1 and CDR2 (germline): SQVTM, ANQGSEA. The length of the CDR3 is 11 residues. Here the CDR3 reads CSVGIYRTQYF.

The chain is built from TRBV4-1 and TRBJ2-1; TCRdb picks TRBD1, but there is no DNA to check that call. Germline V gene sequence: CDR1 MGHRA, CDR2 YSYEKL. The length of the CDR3 is 15 residues. The CDR3 protein is CASSPGDRDYNEQFF.

The chain carries TRBV29-1 and TRBJ1-2. Germline values: CDR1 SQVTM, CDR2 ANQGSEA. CDR3 length: 14 amino acids. CDR3 sequence: CSVRAGTSLYGYTF.

The V call is TRBV6-1, the J call TRBJ2-3; absent DNA, TCRdb's TRBD1 call cannot be checked. The germline CDR1 and CDR2 sequences are MNHNS and SASEGT. The CDR3 spans 19 residues. CDR3 protein: CASSAFGAGERGRGDTQYF.

The chain has TRBV6-1 and TRBJ2-1; TCRdb designates TRBD2, a call that cannot be tested without DNA. This CDR3 is 16 amino acids long. Germline CDR1 and CDR2: MNHNS and SASEGT. CDR3 in amino acids: CASSRSGSLTYNEQFF.

The chain is built from TRBV28 and TRBJ2-1. CDR1 MDHEN and CDR2 SYDVKM come from the germline V gene. The length of the CDR3 is 11 residues. Here the CDR3 reads CASSSYNGQFF. The whole variable domain, filled in from reference TRBV28 and TRBJ2-1, reads DVKVTQSSRYLVKRTGEKVFLECVQDMDHENMFWYRQDPGLGLRLIYFSYDVKMKEKGDIPEGYSVSREKKERFSLILESASTNQTSMYLCASSSYNGQFFGPGTRLTVL.

This chain links TRBV10-3 with TRBJ1-5. The CDR3 sequence is 12 residues long. CDR1 and CDR2 from the germline V gene are ENHRY and SYGVKD. CDR3 sequence: CAISPPNQPQHF.

J is TRBJ2-3 and V is TRBV20-1. Germline V gene data show CDR1 as DFQATT and CDR2 as SNEGSKA (reference sequence). CDR3 length: 15 amino acids. CDR3 loop: CSARCKRPSTDTQYF.

The CDR3 spells CASRPDWAPGNTIYF. The chain has TRBV12-3 or TRBV12-4 and TRBJ1-3. This CDR3 contains 15 residues.

The V call is TRBV7-9, the J call TRBJ2-1. CDR3 size: 14 residues. Germline loops: CDR1 SEHNR, CDR2 FQNEAQ (reference sequence). CDR3 residues: CASSLEDNVDEQFF.

The rearrangement uses TRBV19 and TRBJ1-2. This CDR3 has 13 amino acids. CDR1 and CDR2 from the germline V gene are LNHDA and SQIVND (reference sequence). This CDR3 is CASTPGLNYGYTF.

The chain carries TRBV20-1 and TRBJ2-5; TCRdb selects TRBD1, and the lack of DNA leaves this call unchecked. The CDR3 runs to 13 residues. Germline CDR1 reads DFQATT; CDR2 reads SNEGSKA (reference sequence). CDR3 in amino acids: CSAEGPGGQTQYF.

The chain uses TRBV18 and TRBJ1-3; the TCRdb call, TRBD1, lacks DNA for checking. The CDR3 contains 15 residues. CDR1 KGHSH and CDR2 LQKENI come from the germline V gene. CDR3 amino acids: CASDDRDGAGNTIYF. The variable domain in full, completed from reference TRBV18 and TRBJ1-3, reads NAGVMQNPRHLVRRRGQEARLRCSPMKGHSHVYWYRQLPEEGLKFMVYLQKENIIDESGMPKERFSAEFPKEGPSILRIQQVVRGDSAAYFCASDDRDGAGNTIYFGEGSWLTVV.

The CDR3 protein is CAWSVSQSTDTQYF. The chain joins TRBV30 to TRBJ2-3. The CDR3 is 14 amino acids. The germline V gene has CDR1 GTSNPN and CDR2 SVGIG (reference sequence).

The chain carries TRBV12-3 or TRBV12-4 and TRBJ1-1. The CDR3 totals 13 residues. The CDR3 reads CASTTRWATEAFF.

The chain recombines TRBV28 with TRBJ2-4; absent DNA, TCRdb's TRBD1 call cannot be checked. CDR1 is MDHEN and CDR2 is SYDVKM in the germline V gene. The CDR3 runs 16 residues. CDR3 region: CASSLQGALAKNIQYF.

The V call is TRBV5-1, the J call TRBJ1-5; as DNA is missing, the TRBD1 call by TCRdb cannot be tested. Germline V CDR1 and CDR2: SGHRS, YFSETQ. The CDR3 sequence is 14 residues long. The CDR3 region is CASSHDSLDQPQHF.

This chain joins TRBV20-1 and TRBJ2-3; with no DNA, the TCRdb D assignment of TRBD1 cannot be verified. Per the germline V gene, CDR1 is DFQATT and CDR2 is SNEGSKA (reference sequence). CDR3 size: 15 residues. The CDR3 is CSARRGESSTDTQYF.